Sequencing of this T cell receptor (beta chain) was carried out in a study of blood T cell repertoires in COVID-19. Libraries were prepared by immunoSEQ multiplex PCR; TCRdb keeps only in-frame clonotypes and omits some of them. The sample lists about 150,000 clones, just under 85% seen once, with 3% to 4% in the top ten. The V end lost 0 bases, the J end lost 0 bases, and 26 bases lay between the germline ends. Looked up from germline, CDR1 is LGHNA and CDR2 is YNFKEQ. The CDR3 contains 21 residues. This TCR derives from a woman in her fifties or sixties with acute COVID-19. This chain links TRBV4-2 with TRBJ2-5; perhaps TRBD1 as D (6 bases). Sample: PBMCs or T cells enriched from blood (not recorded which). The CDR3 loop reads CASSQELGNAGAIQYQETQYF. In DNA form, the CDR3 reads TGTGCCAGCAGCCAAGAGTTGGGGAACGCAGGGGCTATTCAGTACCAAGAGACCCAGTACTTC.